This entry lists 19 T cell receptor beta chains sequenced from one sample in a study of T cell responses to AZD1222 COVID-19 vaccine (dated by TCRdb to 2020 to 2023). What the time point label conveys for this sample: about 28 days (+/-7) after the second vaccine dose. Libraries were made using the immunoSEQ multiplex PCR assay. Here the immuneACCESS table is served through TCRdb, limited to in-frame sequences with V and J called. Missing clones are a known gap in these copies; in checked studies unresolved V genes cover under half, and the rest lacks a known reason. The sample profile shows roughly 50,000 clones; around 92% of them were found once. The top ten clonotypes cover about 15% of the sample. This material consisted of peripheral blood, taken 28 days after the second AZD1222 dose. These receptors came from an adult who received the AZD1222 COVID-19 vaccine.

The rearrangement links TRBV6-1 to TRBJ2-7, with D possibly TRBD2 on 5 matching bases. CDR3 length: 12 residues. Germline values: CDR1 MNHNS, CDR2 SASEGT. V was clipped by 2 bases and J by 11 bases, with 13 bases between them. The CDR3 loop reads CASSEKAGGEYF. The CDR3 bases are TGTGCCAGCAGTGAAAAGGCGGGTGGGGAGTACTTC.

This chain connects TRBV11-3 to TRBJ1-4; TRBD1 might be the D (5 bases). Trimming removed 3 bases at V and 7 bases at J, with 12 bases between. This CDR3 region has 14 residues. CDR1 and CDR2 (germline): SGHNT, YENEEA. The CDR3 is CASSLSRAGEKLFF. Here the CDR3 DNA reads TGTGCCAGCAGCTTGTCCAGGGCGGGTGAAAAACTGTTTTTT.

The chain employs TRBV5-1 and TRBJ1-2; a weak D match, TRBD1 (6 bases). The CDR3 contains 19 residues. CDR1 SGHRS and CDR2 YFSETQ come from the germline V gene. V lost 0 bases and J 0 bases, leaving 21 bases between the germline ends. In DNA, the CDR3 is TGCGCCAGCAGCTTGGCCGCGACAGGTGGTGGCCTTCCTAACTATGGCTACACCTTC. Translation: CASSLAATGGGLPNYGYTF. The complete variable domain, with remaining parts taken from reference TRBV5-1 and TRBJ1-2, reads KAGVTQTPRYLIKTRGQQVTLSCSPISGHRSVSWYQQTPGQGLQFLFEYFSETQRNKGNFPGRFSGRQFSNSRSEMNVSTLELGDSALYLCASSLAATGGGLPNYGYTFGSGTRLTVV.

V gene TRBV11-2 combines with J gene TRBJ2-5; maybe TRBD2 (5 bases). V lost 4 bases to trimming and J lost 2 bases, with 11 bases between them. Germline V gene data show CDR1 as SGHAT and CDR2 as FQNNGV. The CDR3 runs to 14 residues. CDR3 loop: CASSSTSLQETQYF. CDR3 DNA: TGTGCCAGCAGCTCCACTAGTCTACAAGAGACCCAGTACTTC.

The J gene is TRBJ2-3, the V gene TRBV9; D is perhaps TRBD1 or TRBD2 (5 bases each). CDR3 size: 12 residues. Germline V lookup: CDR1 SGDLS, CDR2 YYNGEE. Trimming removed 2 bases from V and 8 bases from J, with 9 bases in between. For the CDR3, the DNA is TGTGCCAGCAGCGTTCCGGGACCTACGCAGTATTTT. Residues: CASSVPGPTQYF.

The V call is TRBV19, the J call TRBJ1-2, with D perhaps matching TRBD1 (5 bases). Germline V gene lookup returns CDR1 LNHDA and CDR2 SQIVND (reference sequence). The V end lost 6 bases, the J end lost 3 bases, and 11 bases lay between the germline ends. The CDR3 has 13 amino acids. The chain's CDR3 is CASSFREDYGYTF. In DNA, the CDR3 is TGTGCCAGTAGCTTCAGGGAGGACTATGGCTACACCTTC.

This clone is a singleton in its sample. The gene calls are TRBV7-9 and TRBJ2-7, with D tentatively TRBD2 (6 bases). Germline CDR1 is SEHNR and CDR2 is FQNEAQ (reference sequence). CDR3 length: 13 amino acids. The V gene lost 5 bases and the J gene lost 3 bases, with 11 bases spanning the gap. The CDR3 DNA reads TGTGCCAGCAGCACCGGGGGATTCTACGAGCAGTACTTC. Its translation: CASSTGGFYEQYF.

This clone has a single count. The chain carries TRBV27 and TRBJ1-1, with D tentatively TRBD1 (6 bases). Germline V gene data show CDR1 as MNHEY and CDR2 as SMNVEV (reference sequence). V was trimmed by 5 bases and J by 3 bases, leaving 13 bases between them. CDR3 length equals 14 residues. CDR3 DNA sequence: TGTGCCAGCAGTCGACAGGCGGGGTACACTGAAGCTTTCTTT. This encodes CASSRQAGYTEAFF.

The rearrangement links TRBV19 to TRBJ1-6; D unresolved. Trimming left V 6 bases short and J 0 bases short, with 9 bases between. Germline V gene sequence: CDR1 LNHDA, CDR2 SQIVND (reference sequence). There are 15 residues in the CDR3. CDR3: CASSAASSYNSPLHF. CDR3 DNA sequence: TGTGCCAGTAGCGCCGCCAGCTCCTATAATTCACCCCTCCACTTT.

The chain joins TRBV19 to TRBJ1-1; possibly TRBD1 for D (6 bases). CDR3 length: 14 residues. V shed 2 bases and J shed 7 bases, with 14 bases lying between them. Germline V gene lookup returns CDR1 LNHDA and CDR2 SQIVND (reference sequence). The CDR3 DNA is TGTGCCAGTAGTATACGGGGGGGGCTCAGTGAAGCTTTCTTT. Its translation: CASSIRGGLSEAFF.

CDR3 protein: CASSVDGTSFNEQFF. The CDR3 DNA reads as TGTGCCAGCAGCGTAGATGGGACTAGCTTCAATGAGCAGTTCTTC. The chain is built from TRBV9 and TRBJ2-1; 9 nucleotides align to TRBD2. The germline gives CDR1 SGDLS, CDR2 YYNGEE. The length of the CDR3 is 15 residues. The ends lost 0 bases at V and 6 bases at J; junction bases unmatched: 4.

The CDR3 reads CASSTGQGARPQHF. DNA for the CDR3: TGTGCCAGTAGTACCGGACAGGGGGCCCGGCCCCAGCATTTT. The genes are TRBV19 and TRBJ1-5; TRBD1 matches 11 bases. J was trimmed by 9 bases and V by 4 bases; bases with no gene match: 5. CDR3 size: 14 residues. CDR1 LNHDA and CDR2 SQIVND come from the germline V gene (reference sequence). Complete variable domain (other parts from reference TRBV19 and TRBJ1-5): DGGITQSPKYLFRKEGQNVTLSCEQNLNHDAMYWYRQDPGQGLRLIYYSQIVNDFQKGDIAEGYSVSREKKESFPLTVTSAQKNPTAFYLCASSTGQGARPQHFGDGTRLSIL.

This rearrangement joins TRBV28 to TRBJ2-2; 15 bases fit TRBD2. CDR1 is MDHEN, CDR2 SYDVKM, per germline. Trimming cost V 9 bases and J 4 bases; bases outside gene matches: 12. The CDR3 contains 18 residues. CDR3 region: CASRTSGRAIPGTGELFF. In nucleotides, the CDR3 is TGTGCCAGTCGGACTAGCGGGAGGGCCATACCGGGCACCGGGGAGCTGTTTTTT.

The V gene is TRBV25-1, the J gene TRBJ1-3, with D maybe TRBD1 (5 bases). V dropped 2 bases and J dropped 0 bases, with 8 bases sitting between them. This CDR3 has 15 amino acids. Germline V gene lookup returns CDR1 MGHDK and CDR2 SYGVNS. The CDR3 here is CASSERGLSGNTIYF. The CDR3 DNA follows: TGTGCCAGCAGTGAAAGGGGTCTCTCTGGAAACACCATATATTTT.

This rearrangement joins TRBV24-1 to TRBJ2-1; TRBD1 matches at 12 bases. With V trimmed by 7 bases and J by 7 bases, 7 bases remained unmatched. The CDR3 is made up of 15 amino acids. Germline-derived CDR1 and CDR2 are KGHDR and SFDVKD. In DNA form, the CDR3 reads TGTGCCACCAGGTCGGGACAGGGGGCGAATAATGAGCAGTTCTTC. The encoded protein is CATRSGQGANNEQFF.

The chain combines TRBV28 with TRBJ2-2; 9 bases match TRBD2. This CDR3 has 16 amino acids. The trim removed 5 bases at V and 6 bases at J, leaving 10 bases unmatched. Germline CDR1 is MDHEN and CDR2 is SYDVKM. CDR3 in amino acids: CASSPPGLALSGELFF. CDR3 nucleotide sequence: TGTGCCAGCAGTCCTCCGGGACTAGCTTTGTCCGGGGAGCTGTTTTTT.

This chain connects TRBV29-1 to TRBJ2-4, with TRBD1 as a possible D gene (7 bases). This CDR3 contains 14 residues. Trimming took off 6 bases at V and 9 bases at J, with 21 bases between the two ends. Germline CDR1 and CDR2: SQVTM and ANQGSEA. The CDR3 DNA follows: TGCAGCGTCGGGCCAGGGGGGAATGGTGGCATTCAGTACTTC. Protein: CSVGPGGNGGIQYF.

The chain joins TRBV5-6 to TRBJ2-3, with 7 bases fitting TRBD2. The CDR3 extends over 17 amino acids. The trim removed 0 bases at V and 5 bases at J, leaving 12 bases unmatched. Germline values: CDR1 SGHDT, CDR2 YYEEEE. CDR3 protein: CASSLGPLGAGEDTQYF. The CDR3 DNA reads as TGTGCCAGCAGCTTGGGGCCCCTCGGGGCGGGAGAAGATACGCAGTATTTT.

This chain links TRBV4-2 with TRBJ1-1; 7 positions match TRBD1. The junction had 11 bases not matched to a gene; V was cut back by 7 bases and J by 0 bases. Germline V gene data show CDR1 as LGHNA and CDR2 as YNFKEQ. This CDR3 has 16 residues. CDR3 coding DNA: TGTGCCAGCATGAGGCCCAGGGGGGGCGTGAACACTGAAGCTTTCTTT. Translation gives CASMRPRGGVNTEAFF.